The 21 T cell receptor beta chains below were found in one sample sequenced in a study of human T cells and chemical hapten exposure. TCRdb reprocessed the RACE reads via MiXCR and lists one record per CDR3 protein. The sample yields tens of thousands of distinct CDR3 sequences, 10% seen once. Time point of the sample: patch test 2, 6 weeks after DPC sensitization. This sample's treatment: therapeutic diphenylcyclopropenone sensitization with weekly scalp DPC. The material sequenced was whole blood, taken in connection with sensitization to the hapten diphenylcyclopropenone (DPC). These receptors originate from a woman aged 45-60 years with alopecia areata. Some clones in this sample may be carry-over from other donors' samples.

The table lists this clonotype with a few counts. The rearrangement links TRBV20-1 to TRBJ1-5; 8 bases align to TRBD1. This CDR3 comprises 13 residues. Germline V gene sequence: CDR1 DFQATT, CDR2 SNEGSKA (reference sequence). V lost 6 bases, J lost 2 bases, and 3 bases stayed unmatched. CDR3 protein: CSAPGQGNQPQHF. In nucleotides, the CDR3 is TGCAGTGCGCCGGGACAGGGCAATCAGCCCCAGCATTTT.

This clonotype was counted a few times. This chain's CDR3 is CASSSGLGVERTGELFF. The DNA of the CDR3 is TGTGCCAGCAGCTCCGGGCTGGGGGTCGAGCGGACCGGGGAGCTGTTTTTT. V usage is TRBV7-3 and J usage is TRBJ2-2; D tentatively reads TRBD1 or TRBD2 (5 bases each). CDR3 length: 17 amino acids. V was pared by 4 bases and J by 5 bases, with 20 bases between. Germline lookup yields CDR1 SGHTA and CDR2 FQGTGA.

CDR3 sequence: CASSRVAGGGTDTQYF. The DNA of the CDR3 is TGTGCCAGCAGCCGTGTAGCGGGAGGAGGGACAGATACGCAGTATTTT. The rearrangement joins TRBV14 to TRBJ2-3; 10 bases fit TRBD2. With V trimmed by 4 bases and J by 3 bases, 7 bases remained unmatched. Germline V gene data show CDR1 as SGHDN and CDR2 as FVKESK. The CDR3 runs to 16 residues.

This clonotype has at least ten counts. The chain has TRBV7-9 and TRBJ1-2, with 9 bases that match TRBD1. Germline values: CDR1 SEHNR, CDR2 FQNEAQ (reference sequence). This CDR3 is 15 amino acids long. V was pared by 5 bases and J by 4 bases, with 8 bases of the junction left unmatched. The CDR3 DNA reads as TGTGCCAGCAGCCCCAGGGGACAGGGTGGCTATGGCTACACCTTC. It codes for CASSPRGQGGYGYTF.

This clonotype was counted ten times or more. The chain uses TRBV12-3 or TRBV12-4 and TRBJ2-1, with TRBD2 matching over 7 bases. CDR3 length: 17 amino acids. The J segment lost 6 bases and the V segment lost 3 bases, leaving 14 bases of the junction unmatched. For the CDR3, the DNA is TGTGCCAGCAGTTTGGGGCCAGGCGGGGGTAGCCGCAATGAGCAGTTCTTC. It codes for CASSLGPGGGSRNEQFF.

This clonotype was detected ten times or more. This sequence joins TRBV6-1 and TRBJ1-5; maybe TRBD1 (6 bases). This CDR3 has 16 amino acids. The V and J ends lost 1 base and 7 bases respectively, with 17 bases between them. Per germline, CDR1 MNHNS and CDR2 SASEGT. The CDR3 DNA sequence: TGTGCCAGCAGTGAAGAGTCGTGGGGCGGGGGCCAGCCCCAGCATTTT. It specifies CASSEESWGGGQPQHF.

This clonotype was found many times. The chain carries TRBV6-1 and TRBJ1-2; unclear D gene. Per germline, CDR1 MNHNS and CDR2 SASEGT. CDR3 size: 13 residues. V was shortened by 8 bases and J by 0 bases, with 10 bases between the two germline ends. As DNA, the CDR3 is TGTGCCAGCCAGAGAATCACTAACTATGGCTACACCTTC. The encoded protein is CASQRITNYGYTF.

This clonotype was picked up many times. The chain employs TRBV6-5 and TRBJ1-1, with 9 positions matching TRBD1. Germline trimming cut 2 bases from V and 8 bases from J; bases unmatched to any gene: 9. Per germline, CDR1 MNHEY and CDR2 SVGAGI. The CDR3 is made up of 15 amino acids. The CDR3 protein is CASSYGVLQGAEAFF. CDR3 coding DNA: TGTGCCAGCAGTTACGGGGTTTTACAGGGGGCCGAAGCTTTCTTT.

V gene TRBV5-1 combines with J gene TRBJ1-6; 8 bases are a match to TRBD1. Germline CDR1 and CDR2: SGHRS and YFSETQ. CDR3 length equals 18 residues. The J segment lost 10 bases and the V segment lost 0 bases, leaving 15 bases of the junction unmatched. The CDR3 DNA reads TGCGCCAGCAGCTTGGCTCCTGGGACAGGCGCCCAAGTCTCACCCCTCCACTTT. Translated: CASSLAPGTGAQVSPLHF.

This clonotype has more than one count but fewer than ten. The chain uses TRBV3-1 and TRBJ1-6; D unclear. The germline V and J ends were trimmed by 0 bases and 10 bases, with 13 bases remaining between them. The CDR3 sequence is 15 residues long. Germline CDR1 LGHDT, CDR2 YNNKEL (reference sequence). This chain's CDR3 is CASSQEIVSGSPLHF. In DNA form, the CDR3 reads TGTGCCAGCAGCCAAGAGATAGTTTCGGGATCACCCCTCCACTTT.

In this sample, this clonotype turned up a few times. CDR3 sequence (DNA): TGTGCCAGCACTGCGACAGCGAACACCGGGGAGCTGTTTTTT. This encodes CASTATANTGELFF. The V gene is TRBV11-2, the J gene TRBJ2-2, with D possibly matching TRBD1 (5 bases). The ends were cut back, 7 bases at V and 0 bases at J, with 9 bases in the middle. CDR3 length: 14 amino acids. Germline V gene sequence: CDR1 SGHAT, CDR2 FQNNGV.

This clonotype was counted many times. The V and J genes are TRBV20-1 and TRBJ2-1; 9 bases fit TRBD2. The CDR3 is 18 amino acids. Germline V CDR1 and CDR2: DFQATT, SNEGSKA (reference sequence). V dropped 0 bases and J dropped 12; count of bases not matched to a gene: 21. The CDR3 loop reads CSARDSGGTSGYRSGQFF. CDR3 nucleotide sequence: TGCAGTGCTAGAGATTCGGGGGGAACTAGCGGGTACCGGAGTGGGCAGTTCTTC.

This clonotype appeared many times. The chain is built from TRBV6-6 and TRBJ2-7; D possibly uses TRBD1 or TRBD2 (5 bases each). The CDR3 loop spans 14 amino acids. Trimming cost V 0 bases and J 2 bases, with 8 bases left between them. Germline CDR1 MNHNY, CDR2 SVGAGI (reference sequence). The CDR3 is CASSYSRGPYEQYF. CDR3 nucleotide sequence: TGTGCCAGCAGTTACTCGAGGGGCCCCTACGAGCAGTACTTC.

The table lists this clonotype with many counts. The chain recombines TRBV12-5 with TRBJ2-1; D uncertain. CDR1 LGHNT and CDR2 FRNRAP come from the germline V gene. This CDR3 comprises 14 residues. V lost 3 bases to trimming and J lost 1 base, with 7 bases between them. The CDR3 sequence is CASGLGFSYNEQFF. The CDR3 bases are TGTGCTAGTGGTTTAGGTTTTTCCTACAATGAGCAGTTCTTC.

Here the CDR3 DNA reads TGTGCCAGCAGCTCTTTAGCGGGAGGGCCGAAAGAGACCCAGTACTTC. Translation gives CASSSLAGGPKETQYF. The gene calls are TRBV11-2 and TRBJ2-5; 11 bases match TRBD2. The CDR3 runs to 16 residues. The germline V gene has CDR1 SGHAT and CDR2 FQNNGV. The V and J ends lost 4 bases and 3 bases, in that order; junction bases with no gene match: 7.

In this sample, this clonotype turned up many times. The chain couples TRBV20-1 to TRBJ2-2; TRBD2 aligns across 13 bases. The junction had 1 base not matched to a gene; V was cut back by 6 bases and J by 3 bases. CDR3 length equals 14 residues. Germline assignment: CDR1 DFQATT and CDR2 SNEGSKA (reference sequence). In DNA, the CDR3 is TGCAGTGCCGGACTAGCGGGAGACACCGGGGAGCTGTTTTTT. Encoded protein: CSAGLAGDTGELFF.

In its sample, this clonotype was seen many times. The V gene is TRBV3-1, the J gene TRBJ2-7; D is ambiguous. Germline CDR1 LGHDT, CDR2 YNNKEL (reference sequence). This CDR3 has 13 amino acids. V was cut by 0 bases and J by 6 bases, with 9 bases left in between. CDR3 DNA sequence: TGTGCCAGCAGCCAAGAGTGGTCCGGCGAGCAGTACTTC. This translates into CASSQEWSGEQYF.

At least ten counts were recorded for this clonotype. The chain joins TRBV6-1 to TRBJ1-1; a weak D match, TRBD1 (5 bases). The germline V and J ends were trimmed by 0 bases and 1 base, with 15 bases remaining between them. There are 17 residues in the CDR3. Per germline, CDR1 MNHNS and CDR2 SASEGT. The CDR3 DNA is TGTGCCAGCAGTGAAGCGTACATCGGGACGGCGAACACTGAAGCTTTCTTT. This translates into CASSEAYIGTANTEAFF.

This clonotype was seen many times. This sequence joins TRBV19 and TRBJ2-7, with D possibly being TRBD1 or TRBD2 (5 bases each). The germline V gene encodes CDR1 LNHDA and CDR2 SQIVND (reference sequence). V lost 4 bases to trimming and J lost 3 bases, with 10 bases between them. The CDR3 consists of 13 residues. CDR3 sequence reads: CASSNRDHYEQYF. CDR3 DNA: TGTGCCAGTAGTAATCGGGACCACTACGAGCAGTACTTC.

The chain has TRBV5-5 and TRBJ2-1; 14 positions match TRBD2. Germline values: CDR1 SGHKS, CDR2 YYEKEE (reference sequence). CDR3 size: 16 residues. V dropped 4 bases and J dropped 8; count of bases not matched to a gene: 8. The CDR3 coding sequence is TGTGCCAGCAGCACCGGACTAGCGGGAGGTCTCTATGAGCAGTTCTTC. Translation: CASSTGLAGGLYEQFF.

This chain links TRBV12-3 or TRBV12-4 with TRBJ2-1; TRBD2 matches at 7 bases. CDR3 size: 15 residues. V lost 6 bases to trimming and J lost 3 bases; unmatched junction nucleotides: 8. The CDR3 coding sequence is TGTGCCAGCAGCCTTAGCGGGCAGATCTACAATGAGCAGTTCTTC. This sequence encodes CASSLSGQIYNEQFF.